What follows are 18 T cell receptor beta chains derived from one specimen sequenced in a study of post-analysis software for immune sequencing data. Prepared TCR beta cDNA libraries contained unique molecular identifiers. TCRdb fed the PCR reads into MiXCR, producing one record per CDR3 protein. The sample records roughly 670,000 distinct CDR3 sequences, 55% to 60% being singletons. Study-wide results and limits: Controls had lower frequencies than patients of 4 or 5 TRBV segments, which included TRBV5-6, TRBV5-1 and TRBV20-1.

Antigens of these TCRs are unknown. Material for sequencing was blood. Receptors were obtained from a girl aged 2-10 years with multiple sclerosis.

V gene TRBV15 combines with J gene TRBJ2-7; D is uncertain. The CDR3 covers 14 residues. CDR1 and CDR2 from the germline V gene are LNHNV and YYDKDF (reference sequence). Trimming left V 3 bases short and J 7 bases short, with 16 bases between. Here the CDR3 reads CATSRETAFGEQYF. The CDR3, as DNA: TGTGCCACCAGCAGGGAAACCGCCTTCGGGGAGCAGTACTTC.

This rearrangement joins TRBV10-3 to TRBJ2-1, with 8 bases matching TRBD1. The CDR3 loop spans 16 amino acids. Trimming cost V 10 bases and J 8 bases; bases outside gene matches: 19. Germline values: CDR1 ENHRY, CDR2 SYGVKD. The CDR3 region has the DNA TGTGCCACCGGGACAGGAGGACGTGGGATAACCGATGAGCAGTTCTTC. Its translation is CATGTGGRGITDEQFF.

The CDR3, as DNA: TGTGCCAGCAGCTTAAGGACAGGATTTGAAGCTTTCTTT. Amino acid sequence: CASSLRTGFEAFF. The chain combines TRBV7-9 with TRBJ1-1; 7 bases match TRBD1. The CDR3 consists of 13 residues. The junction had 4 bases not matched to a gene; V was cut back by 2 bases and J by 7 bases. CDR1 and CDR2 from the germline V gene are SEHNR and FQNEAQ (reference sequence).

This sequence joins TRBV29-1 and TRBJ1-2, with a possible D match to TRBD1 (6 bases). Germline CDR1 SQVTM, CDR2 ANQGSEA. There are 14 residues in the CDR3. Trimming pared 1 base from V and 2 bases from J, leaving 11 bases between. The CDR3 reads CSVEAGGPNYGYTF. The CDR3 region has the DNA TGCAGCGTTGAAGCGGGGGGCCCAAACTATGGCTACACCTTC.

V usage is TRBV30 and J usage is TRBJ2-1, with TRBD2 identical over 7 bases. CDR1 and CDR2 (germline): GTSNPN, SVGIG (reference sequence). The ends lost 2 bases at V and 7 bases at J; junction bases unmatched: 11. The CDR3 runs 15 residues. This CDR3 is CAWSRTRTKGNEQFF. The DNA for the CDR3 is TGTGCCTGGAGTCGGACTAGGACGAAAGGGAATGAGCAGTTCTTC. The full variable domain, in which reference TRBV30 and TRBJ2-1 provide the parts outside the CDR3, is SQTIHQWPATLVQPVGSPLSLECTVEGTSNPNLYWYRQAAGRGLQLLFYSVGIGQISSEVPQNLSASRPQDRQFILSSKKLLLSDSGFYLCAWSRTRTKGNEQFFGPGTRLTVL.

This sequence joins TRBV7-2 and TRBJ2-1; D gene unclear. V lost 1 base, J lost 6 bases, and 10 bases lay in between. Germline lookup yields CDR1 SGHTA and CDR2 FQGNSA. CDR3 length equals 14 residues. DNA of the CDR3: TGTGCCAGCAGCTTAGGACGGCTAATCAATGAGCAGTTCTTC. Protein sequence: CASSLGRLINEQFF.

The chain links TRBV5-1 to TRBJ2-7, with TRBD2 matching over 14 bases. Per the germline V gene, CDR1 is SGHRS and CDR2 is YFSETQ. This CDR3 has 16 amino acids. V shed 3 bases, J shed 5 bases, and the junction held 7 bases outside the gene matches. The CDR3: CASSWGLAGVKNEQYF. For the CDR3, the DNA is TGCGCCAGCAGCTGGGGACTAGCGGGAGTGAAGAACGAGCAGTACTTC.

The rearrangement uses TRBV10-3 and TRBJ2-5, with D perhaps assigned TRBD1 or TRBD2 (5 bases each). V lost 7 bases and J lost 11, with 17 bases in between. The germline V gene encodes CDR1 ENHRY and CDR2 SYGVKD. This CDR3 is built from 12 residues. The CDR3 spells CAITTEGNEQYF. Here the CDR3 DNA reads TGTGCCATCACGACAGAGGGAAATGAGCAGTACTTC.

This clonotype was detected only a few times. The V call is TRBV10-3, the J call TRBJ2-7; unclear D gene. CDR1 ENHRY and CDR2 SYGVKD come from the germline V gene. Between the trimmed V and J ends, which lost 2 bases and 2 bases, there was a span of 7 bases. CDR3 size: 13 residues. CDR3 sequence reads: CAISESGPYEQYF. The CDR3 region has the DNA TGTGCCATCAGTGAGAGTGGACCCTACGAGCAGTACTTC.

This chain joins TRBV6-5 and TRBJ1-2; TRBD1 is a possible D gene (5 bases). Germline V gene lookup returns CDR1 MNHEY and CDR2 SVGAGI. The CDR3 contains 13 residues. V was cut by 5 bases and J by 2 bases, with 9 bases left in between. The CDR3: CASSDDSNYGYTF. CDR3 sequence (DNA): TGTGCCAGCAGTGACGACAGCAACTATGGCTACACCTTC.

CDR3: CASSHTGENTEAFF. DNA of the CDR3: TGTGCCAGCAGCCATACAGGGGAGAACACTGAAGCTTTCTTT. This rearrangement joins TRBV7-9 to TRBJ1-1, with 7 positions matching TRBD1. The CDR3 is made up of 14 amino acids. Losses at the gene ends were 5 bases for V and 1 base for J; bases not matched to a gene: 4. The germline V gene has CDR1 SEHNR and CDR2 FQNEAQ (reference sequence). Using reference TRBV7-9 and TRBJ1-1 for the parts outside the CDR3, the full variable domain is DTGVSQNPRHKITKRGQNVTFRCDPISEHNRLYWYRQTLGQGPEFLTYFQNEAQLEKSRLLSDRFSAERPKGSFSTLEIQRTEQGDSAMYLCASSHTGENTEAFFGQGTRLTVV.

The chain combines TRBV12-3 or TRBV12-4 with TRBJ2-7; TRBD1 aligns across 8 bases. With 6 bases clipped from V and 6 bases from J, the junction kept 10 bases outside the gene matches. The CDR3 is 14 residues long. The CDR3 sequence: CASSRPGQASEQYF. The CDR3, as DNA: TGTGCCAGCAGCCGGCCGGGACAGGCCTCCGAGCAGTACTTC.

The chain recombines TRBV20-1 with TRBJ1-2, with TRBD1 identical over 9 bases. This CDR3 has 14 amino acids. Germline loops: CDR1 DFQATT, CDR2 SNEGSKA (reference sequence). The junction had 12 bases not matched to a gene; V was cut back by 5 bases and J by 8 bases. CDR3 DNA sequence: TGCAGTGCTCCCTTGACCGGACAGGGGTACGGCTACACCTTC. Translated: CSAPLTGQGYGYTF.

This chain joins TRBV12-5 and TRBJ2-1; 13 positions agree with TRBD2. The CDR3 contains 15 residues. Germline V CDR1 and CDR2: LGHNT, FRNRAP. Losses at the gene ends were 5 bases for V and 5 bases for J; bases not matched to a gene: 3. In DNA, the CDR3 is TGTGCTAGTGGTCCCGGGACTAGCGGGAACAATGAGCAGTTCTTC. It codes for CASGPGTSGNNEQFF. The full variable domain, with the rest looked up from reference TRBV12-5 and TRBJ2-1, is DARVTQTPRHKVTEMGQEVTMRCQPILGHNTVFWYRQTMMQGLELLAYFRNRAPLDDSGMPKDRFSAEMPDATLATLKIQPSEPRDSAVYFCASGPGTSGNNEQFFGPGTRLTVL.

This clonotype was detected a few times. The chain recombines TRBV12-3 or TRBV12-4 with TRBJ2-6; no clear D gene. CDR3 length: 19 amino acids. V was cut by 2 bases and J by 1 base, with 18 bases left in between. In DNA, the CDR3 is TGTGCCAGCAGTTTATCGCTGGGCCTCCGAGGTTCTGGGGCCAACGTCCTGACTTTC. This sequence encodes CASSLSLGLRGSGANVLTF.

This clonotype came up once. This sequence joins TRBV7-2 and TRBJ2-1; D is unresolved. Germline V gives CDR1 SGHTA, CDR2 FQGNSA. Trimming cost V 5 bases and J 5 bases, with 10 bases left between them. CDR3 length equals 13 residues. CDR3 nucleotides: TGTGCCAGCAGCCCTCCTTCTAACAATGAGCAGTTCTTC. It yields the protein CASSPPSNNEQFF.

The rearrangement links TRBV7-6 to TRBJ2-3; D is undetermined. V lost 5 bases and J lost 5, with 8 bases in between. Germline V gene lookup returns CDR1 SGHVS and CDR2 FNYEAQ. This CDR3 region has 12 residues. CDR3 in amino acids: CASSPFGDTQYF. The CDR3 DNA follows: TGTGCCAGCAGCCCTTTTGGAGATACGCAGTATTTT.

This chain joins TRBV21-1 and TRBJ2-7; no DNA check was done on the table's D call, TRBD1. The J call may be faulty, since TRBJ2-4 better matches the DNA end. TRBV21-1 is tagged as a pseudogene. This CDR3 spans 16 amino acids. CDR3 residues: CASSKEGRVQRDIQYF. Here the CDR3 DNA reads TGTGCCAGCAGCAAAGAGGGCAGGGTGCAAAGGGACATTCAGTACTTC.